These 6 T cell receptor beta chains were all obtained from the same sample, sequenced in a study of T cells in Graves' hyperthyroidism and ophthalmopathy. The investigators amplified TCR beta CDR3 regions from RNA transcripts. During a first-round RT-PCR of the TCR CDR3, the HTBI primer set was used. One entry per CDR3 protein, called by TCRdb with MiXCR from the multiplex PCR reads. The data contain about 330,000 distinct CDR3 sequences, about 13% of them singletons. The source material was blood. All receptors derive from a woman aged 40 to 50 with Graves' ophthalmopathy.

This clonotype was counted at least ten times. The CDR3 here is CATSRDLGIQGAQYF. The CDR3 DNA follows: TGTGCCACCAGCAGAGATTTGGGGATTCAGGGGGCGCAGTATTTT. This chain uses TRBV15 with TRBJ2-3, with TRBD1 matching over 7 bases. CDR3 length: 15 amino acids. The junction had 10 bases not matched to a gene; V was cut back by 0 bases and J by 10 bases. In germline, CDR1 is LNHNV, CDR2 YYDKDF (reference sequence).

At least ten counts were recorded for this clonotype. V is TRBV27 and J is TRBJ1-5; D uncertain. Germline V gene data show CDR1 as MNHEY and CDR2 as SMNVEV (reference sequence). This CDR3 is 9 amino acids long. V was cut by 8 bases and J by 8 bases, with 4 bases left in between. The CDR3 nucleotides are TGTGCCAGCCTTAAGCCCCAGCATTTT. It yields the protein CASLKPQHF.

The sample holds many counts of this clonotype. The chain uses TRBV11-3 and TRBJ1-1; D is unclear. The CDR3 is 13 amino acids. Germline loops: CDR1 SGHNT, CDR2 YENEEA. With 3 bases removed from V and 4 bases from J, the gap between germline ends came to 9 bases. The CDR3 sequence is CASSFGVGTEAFF. The DNA for the CDR3 is TGTGCCAGCAGCTTTGGAGTGGGCACTGAAGCTTTCTTT.

This clonotype was seen many times. The CDR3 DNA reads as TGTGCCAGCAGTGAAGCAACTAGCGGGGATATCGGGGAGCTGTTTTTT. This sequence encodes CASSEATSGDIGELFF. This chain connects TRBV2 to TRBJ2-2; 10 positions agree with TRBD2. CDR3 length: 16 residues. Trimming took 0 bases from V and 7 from J; bases not matched to a gene: 5. The germline CDR1 and CDR2 sequences are SNHLY and FYNNEI.

This clonotype appeared many times. The chain links TRBV11-3 to TRBJ2-7, with no clear D. The CDR3 is 13 amino acids. Trimming took 0 bases from V and 3 from J, leaving 6 bases between them. CDR1 and CDR2 from the germline V gene are SGHNT and YENEEA. DNA for the CDR3: TGTGCCAGCAGCTTAGAGGGCAGCTACGAGCAGTACTTC. Translation: CASSLEGSYEQYF.

This clonotype was counted many times. A junction end diverges from the germline sequence, so it may reflect a read error. The V gene is TRBV28, the J gene TRBJ1-5; 7 bases agree with TRBD1. Germline V gene lookup returns CDR1 MDHEN and CDR2 SYDVKM. The CDR3 sequence is 15 residues long. The CDR3 DNA reads as TGTACCAGCAGTTTACCGACAGGGTCGGTTCAGCCCCAGCATTTT. Amino acid sequence: CTSSLPTGSVQPQHF.